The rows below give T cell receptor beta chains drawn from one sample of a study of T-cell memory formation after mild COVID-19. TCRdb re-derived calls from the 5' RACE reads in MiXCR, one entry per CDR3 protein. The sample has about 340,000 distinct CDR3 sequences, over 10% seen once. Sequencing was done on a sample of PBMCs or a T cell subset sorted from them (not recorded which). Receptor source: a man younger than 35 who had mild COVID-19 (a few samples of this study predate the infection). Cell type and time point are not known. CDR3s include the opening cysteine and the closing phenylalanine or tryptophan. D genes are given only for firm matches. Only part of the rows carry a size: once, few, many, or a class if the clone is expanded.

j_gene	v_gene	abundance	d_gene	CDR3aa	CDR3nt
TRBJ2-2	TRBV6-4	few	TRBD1	CASSDSSGGANTGELFF	TGTGCCAGCAGTGACTCATCAGGGGGCGCGAACACCGGGGAGCTGTTTTTT
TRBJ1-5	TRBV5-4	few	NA	CASSKNPDSNQPQHF	TGTGCCAGCAGCAAAAACCCCGATAGCAATCAGCCCCAGCATTTT
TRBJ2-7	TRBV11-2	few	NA	CASSPTGPYEQYF	TGTGCCAGCAGTCCCACTGGCCCCTACGAGCAGTACTTC
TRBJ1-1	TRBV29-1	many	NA	CSAPTGGTEAFF	TGCAGCGCGCCCACGGGTGGCACTGAAGCTTTCTTT
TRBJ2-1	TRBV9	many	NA	CASSSAGANPLSYNEQFF	TGTGCCAGCAGCTCCGCCGGGGCAAACCCCCTTTCCTACAATGAGCAGTTCTTC
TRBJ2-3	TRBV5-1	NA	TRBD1	CASSLGRDSFRTSDTQYF	TGCGCCAGCAGCTTGGGTAGGGACAGCTTCAGGACCTCAGATACGCAGTATTTT
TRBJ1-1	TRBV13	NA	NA	CASSLGYIGAEAFF	TGTGCCAGCAGCTTAGGATATATCGGGGCTGAAGCTTTCTTT
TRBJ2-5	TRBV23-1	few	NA	CASSPPVHRETQYF	TGCGCCAGCAGTCCGCCGGTCCATCGGGAGACCCAGTACTTC
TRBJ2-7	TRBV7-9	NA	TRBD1	CASSSGTGGPYEQYF	TGTGCCAGCAGCAGTGGGACAGGGGGGCCCTACGAGCAGTACTTC
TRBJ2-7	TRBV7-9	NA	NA	CASSSLRAGALYEQYF	TGTGCCAGCAGCTCCTTACGGGCGGGGGCATTGTACGAGCAGTACTTC
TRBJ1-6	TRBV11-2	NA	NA	CAWAALGNSPLHF	TGTGCCTGGGCGGCCCTCGGGAATTCACCCCTCCACTTT
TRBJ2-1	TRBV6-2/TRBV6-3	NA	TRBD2	CATKQASGGRWQFF	TGTGCCACAAAGCAGGCTAGCGGGGGCCGGTGGCAGTTCTTC
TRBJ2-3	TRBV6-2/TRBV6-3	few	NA	CASSGRGRSTDTQYF	TGTGCCAGCAGCGGCAGGGGTCGCAGCACAGATACGCAGTATTTT
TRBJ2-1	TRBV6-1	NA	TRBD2	CASRTLAGGVNEQFF	TGTGCCAGCAGGACGCTAGCGGGGGGCGTCAATGAGCAGTTCTTC
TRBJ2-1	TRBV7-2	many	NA	CASSQITRFHNEQFF	TGTGCCAGCAGCCAAATAACCCGGTTCCACAATGAGCAGTTCTTC
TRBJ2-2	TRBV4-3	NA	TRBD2	CASSYKTGTSGVVTGELFF	TGCGCCAGCAGCTATAAGACCGGGACTAGCGGGGTAGTCACCGGGGAGCTGTTTTTT
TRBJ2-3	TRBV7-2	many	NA	CASSPRGPSGDTQYF	TGTGCCAGCAGCCCGCGGGGACCCTCAGGGGATACGCAGTATTTT
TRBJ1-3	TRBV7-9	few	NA	CASWRTSEGNTIYF	TGTGCCAGCTGGCGGACCTCCGAGGGAAACACCATATATTTT
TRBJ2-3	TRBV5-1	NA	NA	CASRRPSVDTQYF	TGCGCCAGCAGACGCCCCTCGGTCGATACGCAGTATTTT
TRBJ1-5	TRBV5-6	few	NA	CASSLEGGAGNQPQHF	TGTGCCAGCAGCTTGGAGGGGGGCGCGGGCAATCAGCCCCAGCATTTT